The source of this T cell receptor beta chain is a study of T cells in Graves' hyperthyroidism and ophthalmopathy. J gave up 4 bases and V 6 bases, and 10 bases lay outside the gene matches. CDR3 size: 17 residues. Germline V lookup: CDR1 DFQATT, CDR2 SNEGSKA (reference sequence). Amplified regions were TCR beta CDR3 sequences from RNA transcripts. With the HTBI primer set, the TCR CDR3 went through a first round of RT-PCR. TCRdb re-derived calls from the multiplex PCR reads in MiXCR, one entry per CDR3 protein. Among about 560,000 distinct CDR3 sequences listed, 11% to 15% were seen once. This clonotype has a count of ten or more.

The chain joins TRBV20-1 to TRBJ2-3; the match to TRBD2 covers 16 bases. This receptor was identified in a woman aged 40 to 50 with Graves' hyperthyroidism. The sample taken for sequencing was blood. As DNA, the CDR3 is TGCAGTGCCTTCCCGGGACTAGCGGGAGGGCCGGCAGATACGCAGTATTTT. Translating gives CSAFPGLAGGPADTQYF.